This is a list of T cell receptor beta chains from one sample in a study of regulatory T cells in long-lasting Graves disease. Each CDR3 protein gets one entry after TCRdb re-called the multiplex PCR reads with MiXCR. The repertoire consists of 400,000 to 650,000 distinct CDR3 sequences, with 15% to 20% occurring once and the leading ten covering more than 20%. These data also formed part of another study, on T cells in Graves' hyperthyroidism and ophthalmopathy.

The sample consisted of peripheral blood mononuclear cells (PBMCs), taken at new diagnosis, from a patient treated with antithyroid drugs. These receptors were obtained from a woman aged 35-65 years with Graves disease. Both conserved end residues are part of each CDR3. The D gene is left open where the match is weak. Clone size, where shown, is once, few, many, or a class for clones that have expanded.

J: TRBJ1-1
V: TRBV6-2/TRBV6-3
size: many
D: -
CDR3: CASSYSRWRGNTEAFF
DNA: TGTGCCAGCAGTTACTCAAGGTGGCGGGGGAACACTGAAGCTTTCTTT

J: TRBJ1-6
V: TRBV11-2
size: -
D: -
CDR3: CASSPIVNSPLHF
DNA: TGTGCCAGCAGCCCAATTGTGAATTCACCCCTCCACTTT

J: TRBJ1-2
V: TRBV5-1
size: -
D: -
CDR3: CASSLGTAGSYGYTF
DNA: TGCGCCAGCAGCTTGGGGACGGCAGGGTCCTATGGCTACACCTTC

J: TRBJ1-3
V: TRBV5-1
size: few
D: -
CDR3: CASSLASGSVGNTIYF
DNA: TGCGCCAGCAGCTTGGCCTCAGGGTCTGTAGGAAACACCATATATTTT

J: TRBJ2-7
V: TRBV27
size: few
D: -
CDR3: CASSLGGGRSYEQYF
DNA: TGTGCCAGCAGTTTGGGGGGGGGCCGCTCCTACGAGCAGTACTTC

J: TRBJ2-1
V: TRBV19
size: -
D: TRBD1
CDR3: CASSFRQGNNEQFF
DNA: TGTGCCAGTAGTTTCCGACAGGGTAACAATGAGCAGTTCTTC

J: TRBJ1-5
V: TRBV6-1
size: -
D: TRBD1
CDR3: CASAASGLTGALDQPQHF
DNA: TGTGCCAGCGCTGCAAGTGGGTTAACAGGGGCTCTAGATCAGCCCCAGCATTTT

J: TRBJ2-7
V: TRBV2
size: many
D: -
CDR3: CASRAGEQYF
DNA: TGTGCCAGCAGGGCGGGTGAGCAGTACTTC

J: TRBJ1-1
V: TRBV2
size: few
D: -
CDR3: CASSVGQWTEAFF
DNA: TGTGCCAGCAGTGTGGGGCAGTGGACTGAAGCTTTCTTT

J: TRBJ2-7
V: TRBV18
size: few
D: -
CDR3: CASSQYRADHYEQYF
DNA: TGTGCCAGCTCACAGTACCGAGCTGATCACTACGAGCAGTACTTC

J: TRBJ2-1
V: TRBV5-1
size: many
D: TRBD2
CDR3: CASSLWPSGDNEQFF
DNA: TGCGCCAGCAGCTTGTGGCCTAGCGGCGACAATGAGCAGTTCTTC

J: TRBJ2-2
V: TRBV29-1
size: -
D: -
CDR3: CSVTKVSTGELFF
DNA: TGCAGCGTTACTAAAGTCAGCACCGGGGAGCTGTTTTTT

J: TRBJ2-7
V: TRBV19
size: few
D: -
CDR3: CASSPRGSSLYEQYF
DNA: TGTGCCAGTAGTCCTCGAGGTAGCTCCCTCTACGAGCAGTACTTC

J: TRBJ2-6
V: TRBV2
size: -
D: -
CDR3: CASKGQGSGANVLTF
DNA: TGTGCCAGCAAGGGGCAGGGGTCTGGGGCCAACGTCCTGACTTTC

J: TRBJ2-1
V: TRBV19
size: many
D: TRBD1
CDR3: CASSLTGGVGEQFF
DNA: TGTGCCAGTAGTTTGACAGGGGGAGTAGGTGAGCAGTTCTTC

J: TRBJ2-2
V: TRBV28
size: many
D: -
CDR3: CASSLYHLGLNTGELFF
DNA: TGTGCCAGCAGTTTATATCATCTGGGCCTGAACACCGGGGAGCTGTTTTTT

J: TRBJ2-3
V: TRBV12-3/TRBV12-4
size: many
D: -
CDR3: CASSSLLGAPRGDTQYF
DNA: TGTGCCAGCAGTTCTCTCCTGGGCGCCCCGCGAGGAGATACGCAGTATTTT

J: TRBJ2-2
V: TRBV2
size: many
D: -
CDR3: CASSELPGAGELFF
DNA: TGTGCCAGCAGTGAACTACCAGGGGCCGGGGAGCTGTTTTTT

J: TRBJ1-5
V: TRBV19
size: -
D: -
CDR3: CASSNGGVTNQPQHF
DNA: TGTGCCAGTAGTAATGGGGGCGTAACGAATCAGCCCCAGCATTTT

J: TRBJ1-2
V: TRBV25-1
size: few
D: TRBD1
CDR3: CASRETGERYGYTF
DNA: TGTGCCAGCAGAGAGACAGGGGAGAGGTATGGCTACACCTTC

J: TRBJ2-7
V: TRBV7-2
size: -
D: TRBD2
CDR3: CASSSSGGRREQYF
DNA: TGTGCCAGCAGCTCCTCGGGGGGACGGCGCGAGCAGTACTTC

J: TRBJ2-3
V: TRBV5-1
size: many
D: TRBD1
CDR3: CASSFDRADTQYF
DNA: TGCGCCAGCAGCTTTGACAGGGCAGATACGCAGTATTTT

J: TRBJ2-7
V: TRBV28
size: many
D: -
CDR3: CASRPRDAKYEQYF
DNA: TGTGCCAGCAGGCCCCGGGACGCCAAATACGAGCAGTACTTC

J: TRBJ2-7
V: TRBV7-3
size: -
D: TRBD1
CDR3: CASSPLGQATEQYF
DNA: TGTGCCAGCAGCCCCCTCGGACAGGCCACAGAGCAGTACTTC

J: TRBJ2-1
V: TRBV20-1
size: -
D: -
CDR3: CSADNERFF
DNA: TGCAGTGCTGACAATGAGCGGTTCTTC

J: TRBJ1-6
V: TRBV6-1
size: few
D: -
CDR3: CASRKTPDSPLHF
DNA: TGTGCCAGCAGAAAAACCCCAGATTCACCCCTCCACTTT

J: TRBJ2-4
V: TRBV19
size: -
D: -
CDR3: CASSIYTDNEQYF
DNA: TGTGCCAGTAGTATTTATACCGACAATGAGCAGTACTTC

J: TRBJ1-2
V: TRBV9
size: few
D: -
CDR3: CASSVDLGTDAPKTNYGYTF
DNA: TGTGCCAGCAGCGTAGATTTGGGGACGGACGCCCCAAAGACTAACTATGGCTACACCTTC

J: TRBJ2-7
V: TRBV12-3/TRBV12-4
size: many
D: TRBD1
CDR3: CASSIRDRGREQYF
DNA: TGTGCCAGCAGCATCCGGGACAGGGGGCGCGAGCAGTACTTC

J: TRBJ2-7
V: TRBV9
size: few
D: -
CDR3: CASSSTPHEQYF
DNA: TGTGCCAGCAGCTCGACACCCCACGAGCAGTACTTC

J: TRBJ2-1
V: TRBV3-1
size: -
D: -
CDR3: CASSQDPPTSLATVTYNEQFF
DNA: TGTGCCAGCAGCCAAGATCCCCCTACCTCACTAGCCACCGTCACATACAATGAGCAGTTCTTC

J: TRBJ2-3
V: TRBV7-3
size: few
D: TRBD2
CDR3: CASGAGGSTDTQYF
DNA: TGTGCCTCCGGGGCCGGGGGGAGCACAGATACGCAGTATTTT

J: TRBJ1-1
V: TRBV19
size: -
D: -
CDR3: CASSPIPTGLTTEAFF
DNA: TGTGCCAGTAGTCCTATACCGACAGGTCTGACCACTGAAGCTTTCTTT

J: TRBJ1-6
V: TRBV3-1
size: many
D: -
CDR3: CASSTINSPLHF
DNA: TGTGCCAGCAGCACTATTAATTCACCCCTCCACTTT

J: TRBJ2-7
V: TRBV7-2
size: many
D: -
CDR3: CASSLDYGVYEQYF
DNA: TGTGCCAGCAGCTTAGATTATGGGGTTTACGAGCAGTACTTC

J: TRBJ1-6
V: TRBV6-1
size: few
D: -
CDR3: CASSERPVGSPLHF
DNA: TGTGCCAGCAGTGAAAGGCCCGTGGGTTCACCCCTCCACTTT

J: TRBJ1-2
V: TRBV6-9
size: -
D: TRBD1
CDR3: CASSFDSIRGISNYGYTF
DNA: TGTGCCAGCAGTTTTGATTCCATCAGGGGGATTTCTAACTATGGCTACACCTTC

J: TRBJ2-7
V: TRBV5-1
size: few
D: -
CDR3: CASSLAPGESYEQYF
DNA: TGCGCCAGCAGCTTGGCCCCAGGGGAATCCTACGAGCAGTACTTC

J: TRBJ2-1
V: TRBV6-5
size: many
D: -
CDR3: CASSYTTGTSYNEQFF
DNA: TGTGCCAGCAGTTACACAACCGGGACATCGTACAATGAGCAGTTCTTC

J: TRBJ1-5
V: TRBV19
size: many
D: -
CDR3: CASRPGHLYQPQHF
DNA: TGTGCCAGCCGCCCGGGACACCTCTATCAGCCCCAGCATTTT

J: TRBJ1-2
V: TRBV6-2/TRBV6-3
size: many
D: TRBD1
CDR3: CASSLGQNHGYTF
DNA: TGTGCCAGCAGTTTGGGACAGAACCATGGCTACACCTTC

J: TRBJ2-1
V: TRBV18
size: many
D: TRBD2
CDR3: CASSTQRGGHHEQFF
DNA: TGTGCCAGCTCAACCCAGCGGGGGGGCCATCATGAGCAGTTCTTC